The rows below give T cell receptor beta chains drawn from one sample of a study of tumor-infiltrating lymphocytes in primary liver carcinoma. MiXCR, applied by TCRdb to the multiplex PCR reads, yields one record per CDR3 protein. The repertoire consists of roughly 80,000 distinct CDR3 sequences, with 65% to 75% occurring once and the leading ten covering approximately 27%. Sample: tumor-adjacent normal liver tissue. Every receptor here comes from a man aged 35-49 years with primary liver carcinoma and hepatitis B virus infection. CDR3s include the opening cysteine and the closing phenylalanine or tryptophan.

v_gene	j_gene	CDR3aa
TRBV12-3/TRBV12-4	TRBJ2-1	CAGRRLPDYNEQFF
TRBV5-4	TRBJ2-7	CASTSRTSGIKEQYF
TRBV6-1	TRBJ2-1	CASRGGLAGLYEQFF
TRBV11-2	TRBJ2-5	CASSSPRLPPETQYF
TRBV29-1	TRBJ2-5	CSAEGRGRETQYF
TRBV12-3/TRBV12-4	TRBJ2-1	CASGRLSAYNEQFF
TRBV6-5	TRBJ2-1	CVSSDTKRVGFNEQFF
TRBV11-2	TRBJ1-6	CASRQTGEGGSPLHF
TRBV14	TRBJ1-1	CASNQIVGPLEAFF
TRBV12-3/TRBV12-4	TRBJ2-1	CASSGASGRGAVYNEQFF